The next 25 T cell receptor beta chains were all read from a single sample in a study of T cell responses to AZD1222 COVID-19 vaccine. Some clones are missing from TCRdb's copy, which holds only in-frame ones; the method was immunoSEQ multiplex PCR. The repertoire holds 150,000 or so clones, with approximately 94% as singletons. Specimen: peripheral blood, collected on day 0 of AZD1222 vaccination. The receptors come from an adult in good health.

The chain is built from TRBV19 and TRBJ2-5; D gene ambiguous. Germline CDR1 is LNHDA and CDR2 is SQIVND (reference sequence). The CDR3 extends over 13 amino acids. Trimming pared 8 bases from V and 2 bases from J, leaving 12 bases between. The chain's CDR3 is CASGLSAQETQYF. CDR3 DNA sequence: TGTGCCAGTGGCCTGAGCGCTCAAGAGACCCAGTACTTC. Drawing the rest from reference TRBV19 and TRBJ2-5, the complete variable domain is DGGITQSPKYLFRKEGQNVTLSCEQNLNHDAMYWYRQDPGQGLRLIYYSQIVNDFQKGDIAEGYSVSREKKESFPLTVTSAQKNPTAFYLCASGLSAQETQYFGPGTRLLVL.

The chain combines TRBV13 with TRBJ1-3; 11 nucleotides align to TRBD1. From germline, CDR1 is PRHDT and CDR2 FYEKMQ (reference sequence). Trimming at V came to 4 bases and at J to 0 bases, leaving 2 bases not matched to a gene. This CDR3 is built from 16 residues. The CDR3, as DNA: TGTGCCAGCAGCTCGGGGACAGGGGGCTCTGGAAACACCATATATTTT. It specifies CASSSGTGGSGNTIYF.

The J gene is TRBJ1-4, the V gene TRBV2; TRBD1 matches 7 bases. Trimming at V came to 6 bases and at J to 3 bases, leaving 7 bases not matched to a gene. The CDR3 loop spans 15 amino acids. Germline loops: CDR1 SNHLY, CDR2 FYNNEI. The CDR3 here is CASSQQGLANEKLFF. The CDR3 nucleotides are TGTGCCAGCAGCCAACAGGGGCTGGCTAATGAAAAACTGTTTTTT.

The CDR3 protein is CASSLVQRGAGELFF. In DNA form, the CDR3 reads TGTGCCAGCAGCTTAGTCCAGCGGGGTGCCGGGGAGCTGTTTTTT. The V gene is TRBV11-2, the J gene TRBJ2-2, with 7 bases aligning to TRBD2. Germline V lookup: CDR1 SGHAT, CDR2 FQNNGV. V was pared by 1 base and J by 6 bases, with 5 bases of the junction left unmatched. The CDR3 contains 15 residues.

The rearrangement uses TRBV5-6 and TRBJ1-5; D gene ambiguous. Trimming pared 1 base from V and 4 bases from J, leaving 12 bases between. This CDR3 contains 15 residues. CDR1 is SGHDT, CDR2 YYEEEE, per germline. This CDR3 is CASSLQTVPNQPQHF. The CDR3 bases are TGTGCCAGCAGCTTGCAAACAGTTCCTAATCAGCCCCAGCATTTT. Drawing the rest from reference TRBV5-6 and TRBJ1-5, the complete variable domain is DAGVTQSPTHLIKTRGQQVTLRCSPKSGHDTVSWYQQALGQGPQFIFQYYEEEERQRGNFPDRFSGHQFPNYSSELNVNALLLGDSALYLCASSLQTVPNQPQHFGDGTRLSIL.

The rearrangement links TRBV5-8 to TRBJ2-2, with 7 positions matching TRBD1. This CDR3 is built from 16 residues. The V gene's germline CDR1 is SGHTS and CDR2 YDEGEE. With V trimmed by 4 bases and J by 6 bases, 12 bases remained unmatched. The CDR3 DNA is TGTGCCAGCAGCCAGCGTTGGGACAGAGGGGCCGGGGAGCTGTTTTTT. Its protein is CASSQRWDRGAGELFF.

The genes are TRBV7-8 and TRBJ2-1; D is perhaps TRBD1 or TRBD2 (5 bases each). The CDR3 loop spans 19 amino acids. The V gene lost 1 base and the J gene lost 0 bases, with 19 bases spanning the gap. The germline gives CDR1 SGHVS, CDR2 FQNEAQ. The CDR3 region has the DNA TGTGCCAGCAGCTTAGTTGCGCCCTGGGGGTTATCCTCCTACAATGAGCAGTTCTTC. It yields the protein CASSLVAPWGLSSYNEQFF.

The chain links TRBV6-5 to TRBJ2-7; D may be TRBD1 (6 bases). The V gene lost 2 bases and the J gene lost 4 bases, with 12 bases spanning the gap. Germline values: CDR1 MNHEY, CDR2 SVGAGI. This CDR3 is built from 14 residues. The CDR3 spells CASSYGGSRYEQYF. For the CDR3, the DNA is TGTGCCAGCAGTTACGGGGGCTCTAGGTACGAGCAGTACTTC.

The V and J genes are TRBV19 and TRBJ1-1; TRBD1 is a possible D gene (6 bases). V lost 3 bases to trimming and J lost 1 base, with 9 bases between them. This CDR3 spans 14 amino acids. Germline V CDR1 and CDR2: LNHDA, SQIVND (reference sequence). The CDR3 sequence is CASSIDRPNTEAFF. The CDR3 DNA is TGTGCCAGTAGTATCGACAGGCCGAACACTGAAGCTTTCTTT.

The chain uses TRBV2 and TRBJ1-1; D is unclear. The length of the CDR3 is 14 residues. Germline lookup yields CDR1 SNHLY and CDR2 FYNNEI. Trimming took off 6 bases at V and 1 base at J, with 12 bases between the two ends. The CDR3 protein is CASRVQYANTEAFF. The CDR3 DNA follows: TGTGCCAGCAGAGTACAGTACGCGAACACTGAAGCTTTCTTT. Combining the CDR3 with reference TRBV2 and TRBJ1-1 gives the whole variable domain EPEVTQTPSHQVTQMGQEVILRCVPISNHLYFYWYRQILGQKVEFLVSFYNNEISEKSEIFDDQFSVERPDGSNFTLKIRSTKLEDSAMYFCASRVQYANTEAFFGQGTRLTVV.

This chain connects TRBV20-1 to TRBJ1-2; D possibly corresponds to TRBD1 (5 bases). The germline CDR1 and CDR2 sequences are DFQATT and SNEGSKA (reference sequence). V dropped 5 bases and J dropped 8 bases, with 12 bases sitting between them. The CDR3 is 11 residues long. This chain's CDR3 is CSAAGTRGYTF. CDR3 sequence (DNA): TGCAGTGCTGCCGGGACGCGGGGCTACACCTTC.

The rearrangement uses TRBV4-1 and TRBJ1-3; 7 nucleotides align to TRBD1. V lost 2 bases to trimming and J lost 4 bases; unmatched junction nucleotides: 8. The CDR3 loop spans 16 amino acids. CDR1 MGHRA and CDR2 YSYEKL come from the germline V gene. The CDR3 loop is CASSQLTGTAGNTIYF. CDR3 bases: TGCGCCAGCAGCCAACTAACCGGGACAGCAGGAAACACCATATATTTT.

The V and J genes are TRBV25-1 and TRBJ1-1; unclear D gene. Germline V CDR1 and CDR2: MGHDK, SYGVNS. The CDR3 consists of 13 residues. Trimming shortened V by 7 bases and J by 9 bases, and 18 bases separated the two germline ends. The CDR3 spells CASTAGGWFKAFF. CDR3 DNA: TGTGCCAGCACTGCAGGAGGGTGGTTCAAAGCTTTCTTT.

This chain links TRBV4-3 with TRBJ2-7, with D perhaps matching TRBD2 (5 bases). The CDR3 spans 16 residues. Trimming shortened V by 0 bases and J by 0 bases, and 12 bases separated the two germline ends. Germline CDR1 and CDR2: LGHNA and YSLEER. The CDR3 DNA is TGCGCCAGCAGCCAAGACGAAACTAGTAGCTCCTACGAGCAGTACTTC. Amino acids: CASSQDETSSSYEQYF.

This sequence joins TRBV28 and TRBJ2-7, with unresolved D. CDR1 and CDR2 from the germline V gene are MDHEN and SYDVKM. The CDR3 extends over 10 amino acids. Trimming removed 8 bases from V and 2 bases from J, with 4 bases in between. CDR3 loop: CASGAYEQYF. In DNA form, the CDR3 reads TGTGCCAGCGGAGCCTACGAGCAGTACTTC. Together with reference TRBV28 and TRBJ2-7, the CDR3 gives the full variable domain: DVKVTQSSRYLVKRTGEKVFLECVQDMDHENMFWYRQDPGLGLRLIYFSYDVKMKEKGDIPEGYSVSREKKERFSLILESASTNQTSMYLCASGAYEQYFGPGTRLTVT.

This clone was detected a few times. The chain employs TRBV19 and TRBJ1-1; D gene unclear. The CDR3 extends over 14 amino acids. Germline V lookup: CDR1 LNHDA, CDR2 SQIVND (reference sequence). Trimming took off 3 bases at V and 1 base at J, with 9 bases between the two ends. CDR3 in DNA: TGTGCCAGTAGTATTCAGATCACGAACACTGAAGCTTTCTTT. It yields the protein CASSIQITNTEAFF.

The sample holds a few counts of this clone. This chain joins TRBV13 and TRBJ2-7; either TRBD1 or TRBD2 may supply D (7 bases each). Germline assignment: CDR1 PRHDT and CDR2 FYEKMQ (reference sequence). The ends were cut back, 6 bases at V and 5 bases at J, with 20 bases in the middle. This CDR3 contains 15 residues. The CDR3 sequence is CASSQRGGGANEQYF. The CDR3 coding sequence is TGTGCCAGCAGTCAGCGGGGAGGGGGCGCGAACGAGCAGTACTTC.

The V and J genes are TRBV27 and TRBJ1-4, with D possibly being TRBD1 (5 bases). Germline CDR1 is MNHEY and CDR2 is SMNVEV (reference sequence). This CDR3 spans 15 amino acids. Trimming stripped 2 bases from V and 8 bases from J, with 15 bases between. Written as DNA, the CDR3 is TGTGCCAGCAGTTTAAAGAGGGGCGCATGGGAAAAACTGTTTTTT. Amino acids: CASSLKRGAWEKLFF.

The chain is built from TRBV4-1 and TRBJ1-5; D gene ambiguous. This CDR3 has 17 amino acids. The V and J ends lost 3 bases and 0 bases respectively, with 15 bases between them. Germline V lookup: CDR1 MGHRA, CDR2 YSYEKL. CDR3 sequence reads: CASSQNSRYYSNQPQHF. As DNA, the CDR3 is TGCGCCAGCAGCCAGAATTCAAGATACTATAGCAATCAGCCCCAGCATTTT.

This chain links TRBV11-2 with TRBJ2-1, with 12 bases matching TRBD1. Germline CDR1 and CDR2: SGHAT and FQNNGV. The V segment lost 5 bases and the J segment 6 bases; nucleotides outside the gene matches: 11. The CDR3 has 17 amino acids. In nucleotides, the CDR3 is TGTGCCAGCAGCCTAAAAGCTCCGGGACAGGGGGCCAATGAGCAGTTCTTC. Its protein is CASSLKAPGQGANEQFF.

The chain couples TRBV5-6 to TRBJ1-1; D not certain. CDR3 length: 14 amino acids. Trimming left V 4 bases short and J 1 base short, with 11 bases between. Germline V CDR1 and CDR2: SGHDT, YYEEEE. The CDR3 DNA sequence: TGTGCCAGCAGCAGGGTAAATTCGAACACTGAAGCTTTCTTT. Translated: CASSRVNSNTEAFF.

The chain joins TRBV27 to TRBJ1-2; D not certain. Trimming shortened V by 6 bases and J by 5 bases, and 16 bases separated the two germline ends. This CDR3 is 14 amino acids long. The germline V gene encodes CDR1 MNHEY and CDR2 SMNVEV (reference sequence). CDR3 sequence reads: CASSPYPGPYGYTF. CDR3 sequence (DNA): TGTGCCAGCAGCCCCTATCCTGGGCCTTATGGCTACACCTTC.

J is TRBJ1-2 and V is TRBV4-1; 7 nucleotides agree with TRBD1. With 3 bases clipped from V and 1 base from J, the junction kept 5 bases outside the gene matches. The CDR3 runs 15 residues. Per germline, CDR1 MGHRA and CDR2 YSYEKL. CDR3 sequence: CASSHPGQINYGYTF. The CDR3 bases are TGCGCCAGCAGCCACCCGGGACAGATTAACTATGGCTACACCTTC.

The CDR3 reads CASSLVGGSSEAFF. CDR3 nucleotide sequence: TGCGCCAGCAGCTTGGTTGGGGGTAGTAGTGAAGCTTTCTTT. This rearrangement joins TRBV5-1 to TRBJ1-1; possible D gene TRBD1, 5 bases. The CDR3 has 14 amino acids. Trimming left V 0 bases short and J 7 bases short, with 13 bases between. Germline V gene sequence: CDR1 SGHRS, CDR2 YFSETQ.

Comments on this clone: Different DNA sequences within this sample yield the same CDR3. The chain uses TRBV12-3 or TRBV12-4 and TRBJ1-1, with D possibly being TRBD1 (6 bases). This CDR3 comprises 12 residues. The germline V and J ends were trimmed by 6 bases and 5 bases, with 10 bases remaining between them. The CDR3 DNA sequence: TGTGCCAGCAGCCCACAGGGTACTGAAGCTTTCTTT. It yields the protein CASSPQGTEAFF.